This T cell receptor (beta chain) was obtained from a study of T cell changes during pregnancy in multiple sclerosis (dated by TCRdb to the late 2010s). Study-level background: Changes in the T cell repertoire over the course of pregnancy were examined in this study in women with multiple sclerosis.

The library was made by the immunoSEQ multiplex PCR assay. The source is immuneACCESS, and TCRdb retained only in-frame sequences with V and J called. Part of the clones is not carried over; for the studies checked, unresolved V genes explain less than half of this, and the remainder is unexplained. This sample comprises approximately 17,000 clones, around 97% of them detected only once. Together, the top ten hold under 0.9% of the sample. Trimming leaves V shorter by 6 bases and J shorter by 4 bases, with the junction holding 10 bases beyond the gene matches. The CDR3 goes from the cysteine to the phenylalanine over 16 residues. The retained sequence is limited to the CDR3, 48 bases, with the frame set at the first base. From a lookup of the germline V gene (reference sequence), CDR1 and CDR2 are SEHNR and FQNEAQ. This clone was seen only once. There is no known antigen for this receptor. No quality values exist for individual bases; no much larger clone is one base distant.

The source material was peripheral blood, sampled in the third trimester of pregnancy. The source of this sequence is a female donor with multiple sclerosis, enrolled in a pregnancy study. The sequence is built from TRBV7-9 and TRBJ2-2; 8 nucleotides in the junction match TRBD1. The CDR3 reads CASRSARGLGTGELFF. The DNA is as follows: TGTGCCAGCAGATCAGCCAGGGGGCTTGGCACCGGGGAGCTGTTTTTT.